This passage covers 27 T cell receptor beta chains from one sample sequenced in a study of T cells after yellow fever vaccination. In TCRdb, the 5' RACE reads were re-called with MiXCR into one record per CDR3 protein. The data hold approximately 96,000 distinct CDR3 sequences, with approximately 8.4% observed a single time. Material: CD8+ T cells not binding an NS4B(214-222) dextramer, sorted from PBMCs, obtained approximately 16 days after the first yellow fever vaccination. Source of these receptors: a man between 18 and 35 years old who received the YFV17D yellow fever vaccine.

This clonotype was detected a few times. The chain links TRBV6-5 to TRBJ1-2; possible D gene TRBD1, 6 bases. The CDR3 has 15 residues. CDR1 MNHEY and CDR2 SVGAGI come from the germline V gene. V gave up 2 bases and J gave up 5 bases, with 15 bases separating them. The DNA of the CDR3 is TGTGCCAGCAGTTACGTCTCAGGGGCTGGGTATGGCTACACCTTC. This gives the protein CASSYVSGAGYGYTF.

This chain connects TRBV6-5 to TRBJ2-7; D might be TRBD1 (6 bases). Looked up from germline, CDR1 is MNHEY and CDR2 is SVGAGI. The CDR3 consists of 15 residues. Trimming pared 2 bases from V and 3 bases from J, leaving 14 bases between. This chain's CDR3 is CASSYPTTGIYEQYF. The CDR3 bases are TGTGCCAGCAGTTACCCGACGACAGGAATCTACGAGCAGTACTTC.

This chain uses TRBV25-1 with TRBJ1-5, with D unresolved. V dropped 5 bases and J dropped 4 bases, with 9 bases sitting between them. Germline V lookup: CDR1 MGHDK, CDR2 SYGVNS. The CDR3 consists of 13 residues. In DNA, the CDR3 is TGTGCCAGCAGTCACAGTGCGAATCAGCCCCAGCATTTT. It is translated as CASSHSANQPQHF.

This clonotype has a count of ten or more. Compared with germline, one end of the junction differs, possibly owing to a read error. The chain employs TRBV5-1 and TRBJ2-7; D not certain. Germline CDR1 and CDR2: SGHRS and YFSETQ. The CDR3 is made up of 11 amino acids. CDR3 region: CASSSSYEQYF. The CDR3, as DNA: TGTGCCAGCAGTTCATCCTACGAGCAGTACTTC.

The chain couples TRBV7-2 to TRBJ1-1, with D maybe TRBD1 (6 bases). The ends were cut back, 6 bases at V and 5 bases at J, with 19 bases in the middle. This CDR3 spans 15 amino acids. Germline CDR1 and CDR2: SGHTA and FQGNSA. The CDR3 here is CASSPGPGAETEAFF. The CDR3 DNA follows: TGTGCCAGCAGTCCCGGGCCAGGGGCAGAGACTGAAGCTTTCTTT.

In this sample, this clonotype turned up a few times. The CDR3 DNA is TGTGCCAGCAGTGAAGGGATCGGGCGTTACTACAATGAGCAGTTCTTC. Translation: CASSEGIGRYYNEQFF. The rearrangement uses TRBV6-1 and TRBJ2-1; no reliable D call. Looked up from germline, CDR1 is MNHNS and CDR2 is SASEGT. The germline V and J ends were trimmed by 1 base and 3 bases, with 13 bases remaining between them. The CDR3 runs to 16 residues.

The CDR3 DNA reads as TGTGCCCCCCCAGGACAATCGGGGGGAAGTTGTCGTGAAGCTTTCTTT. Residues: CAPPGQSGGSCREAFF. The chain employs TRBV6-4 and TRBJ1-1, with D possibly being TRBD1 (5 bases). The CDR3 has 16 residues. V was cut by 11 bases and J by 7 bases, with 29 bases left in between. Germline assignment: CDR1 MRHNA and CDR2 SNTAGT.

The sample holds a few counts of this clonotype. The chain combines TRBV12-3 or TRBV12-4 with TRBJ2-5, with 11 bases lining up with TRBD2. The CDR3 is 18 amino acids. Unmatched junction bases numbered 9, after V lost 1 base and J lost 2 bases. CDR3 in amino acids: CASSLENQVAGGQETQYF. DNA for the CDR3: TGTGCCAGCAGTTTAGAAAACCAGGTAGCGGGGGGGCAAGAGACCCAGTACTTC.

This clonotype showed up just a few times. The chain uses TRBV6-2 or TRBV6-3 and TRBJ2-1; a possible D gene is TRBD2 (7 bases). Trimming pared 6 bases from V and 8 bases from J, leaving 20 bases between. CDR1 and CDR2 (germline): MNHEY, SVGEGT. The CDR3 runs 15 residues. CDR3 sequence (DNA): TGTGCCAGCAGCTCCTTGGGGGGGGCGGTCTATGAGCAGTTCTTC. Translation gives CASSSLGGAVYEQFF.

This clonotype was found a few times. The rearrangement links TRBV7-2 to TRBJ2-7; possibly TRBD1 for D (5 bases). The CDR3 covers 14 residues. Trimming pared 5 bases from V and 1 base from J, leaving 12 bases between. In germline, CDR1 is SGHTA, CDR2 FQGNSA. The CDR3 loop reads CASSHLGPSYEQYV. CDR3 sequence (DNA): TGTGCCAGCAGCCACTTGGGGCCATCCTACGAGCAGTACGTC.

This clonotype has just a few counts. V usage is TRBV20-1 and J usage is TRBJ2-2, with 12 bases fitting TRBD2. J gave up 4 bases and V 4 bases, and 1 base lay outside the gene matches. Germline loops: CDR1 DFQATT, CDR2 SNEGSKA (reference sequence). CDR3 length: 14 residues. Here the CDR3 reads CSATSGGATGELFF. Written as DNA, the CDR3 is TGCAGTGCTACTAGCGGGGGGGCCACCGGGGAGCTGTTTTTT.

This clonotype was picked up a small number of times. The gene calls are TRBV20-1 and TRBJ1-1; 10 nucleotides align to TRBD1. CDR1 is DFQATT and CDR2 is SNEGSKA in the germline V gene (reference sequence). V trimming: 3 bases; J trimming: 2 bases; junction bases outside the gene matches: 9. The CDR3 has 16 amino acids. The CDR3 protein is CSARSSDRGTNTEAFF. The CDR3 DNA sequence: TGCAGTGCTAGGTCATCGGACAGGGGGACCAACACTGAAGCTTTCTTT.

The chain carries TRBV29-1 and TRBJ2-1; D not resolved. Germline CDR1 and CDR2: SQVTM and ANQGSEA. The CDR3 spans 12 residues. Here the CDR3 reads CSSVGEYNEQFF. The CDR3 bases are TGCAGTTCCGTCGGCGAATACAATGAGCAGTTCTTC.

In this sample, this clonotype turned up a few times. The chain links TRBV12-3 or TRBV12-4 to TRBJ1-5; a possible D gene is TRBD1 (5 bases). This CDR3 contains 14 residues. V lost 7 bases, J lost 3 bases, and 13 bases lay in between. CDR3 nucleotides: TGTGCCAGCACCCTATCAGGGAACAATCAGCCCCAGCATTTT. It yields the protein CASTLSGNNQPQHF.

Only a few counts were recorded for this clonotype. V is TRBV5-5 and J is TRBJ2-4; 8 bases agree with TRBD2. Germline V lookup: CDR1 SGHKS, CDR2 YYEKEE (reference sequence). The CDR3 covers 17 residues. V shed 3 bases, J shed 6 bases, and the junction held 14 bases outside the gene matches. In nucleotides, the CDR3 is TGTGCCAGCAGCTGGAAAATAATAGCGGGGCGCTTAAACATTCAGTACTTC. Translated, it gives CASSWKIIAGRLNIQYF.

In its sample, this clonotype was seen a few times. Here the CDR3 DNA reads TGTGCCAGCAGGACTCGGGGGACCCAGTACTTC. This translates into CASRTRGTQYF. The rearrangement joins TRBV12-3 or TRBV12-4 to TRBJ2-5, with D perhaps matching TRBD2 (5 bases). This CDR3 is built from 11 residues. The V end lost 6 bases, the J end lost 7 bases, and 9 bases lay between the germline ends.

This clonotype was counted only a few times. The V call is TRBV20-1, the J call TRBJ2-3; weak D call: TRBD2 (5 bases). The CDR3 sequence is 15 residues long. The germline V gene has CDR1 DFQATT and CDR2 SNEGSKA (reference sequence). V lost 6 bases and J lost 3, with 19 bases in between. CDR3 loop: CSADRTLDSTDTQYF. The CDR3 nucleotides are TGCAGTGCAGATCGAACTCTGGACTCAACAGATACGCAGTATTTT.

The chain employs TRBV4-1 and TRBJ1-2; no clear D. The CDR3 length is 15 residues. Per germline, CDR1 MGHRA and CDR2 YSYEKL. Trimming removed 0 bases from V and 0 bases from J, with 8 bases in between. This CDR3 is CASSQEVSTNYGYTF. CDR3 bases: TGCGCCAGCAGCCAAGAGGTTTCAACTAACTATGGCTACACCTTC.

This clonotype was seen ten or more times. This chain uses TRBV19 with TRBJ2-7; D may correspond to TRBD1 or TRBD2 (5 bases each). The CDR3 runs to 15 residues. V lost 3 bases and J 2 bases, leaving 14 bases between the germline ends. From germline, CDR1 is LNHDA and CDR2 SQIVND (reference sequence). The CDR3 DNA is TGTGCCAGTAGTATCATTGGGACCAGCACCTACGAGCAGTACTTC. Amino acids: CASSIIGTSTYEQYF.

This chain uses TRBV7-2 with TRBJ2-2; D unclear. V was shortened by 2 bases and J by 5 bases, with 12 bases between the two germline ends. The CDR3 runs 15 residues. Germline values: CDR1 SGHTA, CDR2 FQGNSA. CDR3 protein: CASSLQPLGTGELFF. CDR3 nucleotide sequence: TGTGCCAGCAGCTTACAACCCCTAGGGACCGGGGAGCTGTTTTTT.

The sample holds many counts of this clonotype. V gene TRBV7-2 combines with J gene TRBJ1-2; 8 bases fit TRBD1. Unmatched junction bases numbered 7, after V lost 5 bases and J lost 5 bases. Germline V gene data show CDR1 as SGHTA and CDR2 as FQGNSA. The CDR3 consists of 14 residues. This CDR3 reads CASSAGQALYGYTF. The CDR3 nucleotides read TGTGCCAGCAGCGCGGGACAGGCCCTTTATGGCTACACCTTC.

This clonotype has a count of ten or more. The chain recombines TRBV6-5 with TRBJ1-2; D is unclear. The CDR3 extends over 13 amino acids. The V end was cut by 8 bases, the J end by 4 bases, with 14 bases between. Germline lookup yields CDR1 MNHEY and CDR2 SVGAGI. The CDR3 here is CASSYGNSYGYTF. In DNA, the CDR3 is TGTGCCAGCTCTTACGGCAACTCCTATGGCTACACCTTC.

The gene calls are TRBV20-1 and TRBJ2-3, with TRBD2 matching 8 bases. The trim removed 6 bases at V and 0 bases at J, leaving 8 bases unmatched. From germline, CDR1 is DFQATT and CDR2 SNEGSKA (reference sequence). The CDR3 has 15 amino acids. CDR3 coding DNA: TGCAGTGCCCCTTCAGCGGGGGAAAGCACAGATACGCAGTATTTT. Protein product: CSAPSAGESTDTQYF.

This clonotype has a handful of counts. In DNA, the CDR3 is TGCGCCAGCAGCCCGCCCAGCTCCTACGAGCAGTACTTC. Translating gives CASSPPSSYEQYF. The chain carries TRBV4-1 and TRBJ2-7; the D is unclear. This CDR3 region has 13 residues. Trimming pared 4 bases from V and 0 bases from J, leaving 7 bases between. CDR1 MGHRA and CDR2 YSYEKL come from the germline V gene.

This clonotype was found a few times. Written as DNA, the CDR3 is TGTGCCAGCACCCCTGAGGGGACAGGGTACTCCTACGAGCAGTACTTC. Its translation is CASTPEGTGYSYEQYF. The rearrangement uses TRBV6-1 and TRBJ2-7; 9 bases align to TRBD1. V shed 7 bases, J shed 0 bases, and the junction held 10 bases outside the gene matches. CDR1 MNHNS and CDR2 SASEGT come from the germline V gene. The CDR3 length is 16 residues.

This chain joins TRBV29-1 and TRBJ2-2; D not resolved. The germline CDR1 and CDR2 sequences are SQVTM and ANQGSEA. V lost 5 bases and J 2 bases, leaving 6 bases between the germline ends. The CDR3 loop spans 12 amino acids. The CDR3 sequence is CSVYGNTGELFF. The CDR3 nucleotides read TGCAGCGTTTACGGTAACACCGGGGAGCTGTTTTTT.

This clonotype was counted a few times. In DNA form, the CDR3 reads TGTGCCAGCAGCTTATGGTCGGGGGGCGGCACAGATACGCAGTATTTT. Residues: CASSLWSGGGTDTQYF. The V gene is TRBV13, the J gene TRBJ2-3, with a weak D call TRBD2 (7 bases). V lost 2 bases, J lost 1 base, and 13 bases lay in between. CDR3 length: 16 amino acids. CDR1 is PRHDT, CDR2 FYEKMQ, per germline (reference sequence).